The TCR beta chain described here comes from a study of beta chain features in type 1 diabetes. This clone was counted only a few times. Its antigen remains unidentified. Isolation of CD4+ naive, central memory, regulatory and stem cell-like memory cells was achieved by sorting via CD45RO/CCR7/CD25/CD127/CD95/CD27. The study reverse transcribed the entire isolated RNA, so it sequenced expressed TCRB transcripts. Only in-frame clones appear in the TCRdb table, and some are missing; sequencing was by immunoSEQ multiplex PCR. This sample has more than 350,000 clones; roughly an eighth occur once, and the top ten carry roughly 0.046%. Study-level results: Comparison showed that naive, central memory and Treg TCRB repertoires appeared more similar among patients than among healthy donors. Insertions were fewer and deletions more numerous at VDJ junctions in type 1 diabetes patients. When Type 1 diabetes patients were examined, their TCRB CDR3s proved moderately but significantly shorter in all four CD4+ subsets.

This CDR3 has 15 residues. CDR1 is SGHRS, CDR2 YFSETQ, per germline. Trimming stripped 0 bases from V and 1 base from J, with 11 bases between. Source material: naive CD4+ T cells from blood. The genes are TRBV5-1 and TRBJ2-7, with D perhaps matching TRBD1 (6 bases). This TCR was recovered from a woman younger than 30 in good health. CDR3 sequence reads: CASSLELGASYEQYV. As DNA, the CDR3 is TGCGCCAGCAGCTTGGAGTTGGGGGCATCCTACGAGCAGTACGTC.